These T cell receptor beta chains were read from a single sample in a study of OX40 agonist ivuxolimab in advanced cancers. Here immunoSEQ multiplex PCR was the method, and the copy in TCRdb shows in-frame clones only, minus some. The sample shows about 70,000 clones, more than 85% of them seen only once. The sample consisted of CD4+ or CD8+ T cells sorted from blood, taken in a trial of the OX40 agonist ivuxolimab. These receptors all stem from an adult with an advanced solid tumor such as melanoma, head and neck, liver or kidney cancer. CDR3s include the opening cysteine and the closing phenylalanine or tryptophan. D genes are given only for firm matches. Clone size is shown for a subset of rows, as once, few, many or a class of expanded clone.

V gene	clone size	D gene	J gene	CDR3 protein	CDR3 DNA
TRBV7-9	-	-	TRBJ2-5	CASSLDKLQETQYF	TGTGCCAGCAGCCTGGACAAGTTACAAGAGACCCAGTACTTC
TRBV11-3	-	TRBD2	TRBJ2-1	CASSLQRGPYNEQFF	TGTGCCAGCAGCCTCCAGCGGGGTCCCTACAATGAGCAGTTCTTC
TRBV4-3	-	-	TRBJ2-3	CASSRTERTVSTDTQYF	TGCGCCAGCAGCCGTACCGAAAGGACGGTTAGCACAGATACGCAGTATTTT
TRBV19	few	TRBD1	TRBJ2-7	CASSVDRALEQYF	TGTGCCAGTAGTGTGGACAGGGCCCTCGAGCAGTACTTC
TRBV9	-	TRBD2	TRBJ2-7	CASSAARTSVGYEQYF	TGTGCCAGCAGCGCAGCCAGGACTAGCGTTGGATACGAGCAGTACTTC
TRBV5-1	-	-	TRBJ1-5	CASSIGGGPNQPQHF	TGCGCCAGCAGCATTGGTGGAGGACCCAATCAGCCCCAGCATTTT
TRBV28	-	-	TRBJ1-1	CASSLPRGGAFF	TGTGCCAGCAGTCTCCCCCGCGGGGGGGCTTTCTTT
TRBV6-4	few	TRBD2	TRBJ2-5	CASSESAGASETQYF	TGTGCCAGCAGTGAGTCAGCGGGGGCCTCAGAGACCCAGTACTTC
TRBV5-4	once	-	TRBJ2-2	CASSSSAGELFF	TGTGCCAGCAGCTCTAGCGCTGGGGAGCTGTTTTTT
TRBV7-9	-	-	TRBJ2-1	CASRGWTGGASYNEQFF	TGTGCCAGCAGGGGATGGACTGGGGGAGCCTCCTACAATGAGCAGTTCTTC
TRBV4-3	-	-	TRBJ2-3	CASSHSMSGAGGDTQYF	TGCGCCAGCAGCCACTCCATGTCCGGCGCCGGAGGAGATACGCAGTATTTT
TRBV4-1	-	TRBD1	TRBJ1-1	CASSTSGGLNTEAFF	TGCGCCAGCAGCACCTCAGGGGGCTTGAACACTGAAGCTTTCTTT
TRBV20-1	-	-	TRBJ1-2	CSARGLNGYTF	TGCAGTGCTAGAGGGCTTAATGGCTACACCTTC
TRBV6-4	-	TRBD1	TRBJ2-2	CASSQTGETTGELFF	TGTGCCAGCAGTCAAACAGGGGAAACCACCGGGGAGCTGTTTTTT
TRBV2	-	-	TRBJ1-2	CASSAYGYTF	TGTGCCAGCAGTGCCTATGGCTACACCTTC
TRBV15	-	-	TRBJ1-3	CATSRVTGNTIYF	TGTGCCACCAGCAGAGTGACGGGAAACACCATATATTTT
TRBV11-2	-	-	TRBJ1-1	CASSTYMSAMDTEAFF	TGTGCCAGCAGCACGTATATGTCGGCGATGGACACTGAAGCTTTCTTT
TRBV27	once	-	TRBJ1-6	CASSLSGNSPLHF	TGTGCCAGCAGTTTATCAGGCAATTCACCCCTCCACTTT
TRBV10-3	-	TRBD2	TRBJ2-3	CAISEKLAGGFTDTQYF	TGTGCCATCAGTGAGAAGCTAGCGGGGGGCTTCACAGATACGCAGTATTTT
TRBV4-2	-	-	TRBJ1-2	CASSQAPPGLGYTF	TGTGCCAGCAGCCAAGCCCCGCCGGGGCTTGGCTACACCTTC
TRBV7-3	-	-	TRBJ2-3	CASAGFGAGDTQYF	TGTGCCAGCGCCGGGTTCGGGGCAGGAGATACGCAGTATTTT
TRBV4-1	-	TRBD1	TRBJ2-3	CASSQVAGGLTDTQYF	TGCGCCAGCAGCCAAGTAGCAGGGGGTCTCACAGATACGCAGTATTTT
TRBV30	-	-	TRBJ1-1	CAWSVVKGTEAFF	TGTGCCTGGAGTGTAGTTAAAGGGACTGAAGCTTTCTTT
TRBV4-1	-	TRBD1	TRBJ2-2	CTSSQVMMLQGAGELFF	TGCACCAGCAGCCAAGTAATGATGCTGCAGGGGGCCGGGGAGCTGTTTTTT
TRBV7-9	-	-	TRBJ1-4	CASSPVVGHKEKLFF	TGTGCCAGCAGCCCCGTCGTGGGGCATAAGGAAAAACTGTTTTTT
TRBV12-5	-	-	TRBJ2-1	CASGLVQKGHLVYNEQFF	TGTGCTAGTGGTTTGGTACAGAAGGGGCACCTTGTTTACAATGAGCAGTTCTTC
TRBV7-6	-	TRBD1	TRBJ2-7	CASSFDASGQGMWEQYF	TGTGCCAGCAGCTTCGACGCATCGGGACAGGGGATGTGGGAGCAGTACTTC
TRBV11-2	few	-	TRBJ1-1	CATRVGNTEAFF	TGTGCCACCCGAGTGGGGAACACTGAAGCTTTCTTT
TRBV5-1	-	-	TRBJ1-5	CASSYTEVTSNQPQHF	TGCGCCAGCAGCTATACCGAGGTGACGAGCAATCAGCCCCAGCATTTT
TRBV16	-	TRBD1	TRBJ1-2	CASSQGSRDRVYGYTF	TGTGCCAGCAGCCAAGGCAGTAGGGACAGGGTCTATGGCTACACCTTC
TRBV13	-	TRBD2	TRBJ2-1	CASSMLLAGHNEQFF	TGTGCCAGCAGCATGTTACTAGCGGGGCACAATGAGCAGTTCTTC
TRBV5-6	-	TRBD1	TRBJ2-7	CASSYGTGTYEQYF	TGTGCCAGCAGCTACGGGACAGGAACCTACGAGCAGTACTTC
TRBV13	-	-	TRBJ2-7	CASSQAPGIREQYF	TGTGCCAGCAGCCAAGCACCAGGGATTCGCGAGCAGTACTTC
TRBV7-3	once	-	TRBJ1-2	CASSVSGGDYGYTF	TGTGCCAGCAGCGTGTCTGGGGGCGACTATGGCTACACCTTC
TRBV13	-	-	TRBJ1-1	CASSLGGPNTEAFF	TGTGCCAGCAGCTTAGGGGGCCCGAACACTGAAGCTTTCTTT
TRBV14	-	TRBD1	TRBJ2-1	CASSRRTGPYNEQFF	TGTGCCAGCAGCCGCCGGACAGGGCCTTACAATGAGCAGTTCTTC
TRBV7-2	few	-	TRBJ1-2	CASSLAPGSIGGYTF	TGTGCCAGCAGCTTAGCCCCAGGGTCGATCGGGGGCTACACCTTC
TRBV10-3	-	TRBD1	TRBJ1-2	CAISIDRATNYGYTF	TGTGCCATCAGCATAGACAGGGCCACTAACTATGGCTACACCTTC
TRBV10-3	-	-	TRBJ1-1	CAISHGVGTEAFF	TGTGCCATCAGCCACGGTGTAGGCACTGAAGCTTTCTTT
TRBV7-7	-	-	TRBJ2-5	CASSEHDGDWETQYF	TGTGCTAGCAGCGAACACGATGGGGATTGGGAGACCCAGTACTTC
TRBV27	-	-	TRBJ2-1	CASLRVGGPSYNEQFF	TGTGCCAGCCTTCGGGTCGGGGGGCCCTCCTACAATGAGCAGTTCTTC
TRBV6-1	few	TRBD1	TRBJ1-2	CATPQGANYGYTF	TGTGCCACTCCACAGGGGGCTAACTATGGCTACACCTTC
TRBV19	-	-	TRBJ2-6	CASSIGPSGANVLTF	TGTGCCAGTAGTATTGGACCCTCTGGGGCCAACGTCCTGACTTTC
TRBV12-5	-	-	TRBJ2-5	CASGLVRETQETQYF	TGTGCTAGTGGTTTGGTACGAGAGACACAAGAGACCCAGTACTTC
TRBV7-8	-	-	TRBJ2-7	CASSPRAPEALYEQYF	TGTGCCAGCAGCCCCCGGGCCCCAGAGGCTCTCTACGAGCAGTACTTC
TRBV15	-	-	TRBJ1-5	CATSRGAEDQPQHF	TGTGCCACCAGCAGAGGGGCCGAGGATCAGCCCCAGCATTTT
TRBV5-4	-	TRBD1	TRBJ2-7	CASSPGDRGLDYEQYF	TGTGCCAGCAGCCCCGGGGACAGGGGGCTAGACTACGAGCAGTACTTC